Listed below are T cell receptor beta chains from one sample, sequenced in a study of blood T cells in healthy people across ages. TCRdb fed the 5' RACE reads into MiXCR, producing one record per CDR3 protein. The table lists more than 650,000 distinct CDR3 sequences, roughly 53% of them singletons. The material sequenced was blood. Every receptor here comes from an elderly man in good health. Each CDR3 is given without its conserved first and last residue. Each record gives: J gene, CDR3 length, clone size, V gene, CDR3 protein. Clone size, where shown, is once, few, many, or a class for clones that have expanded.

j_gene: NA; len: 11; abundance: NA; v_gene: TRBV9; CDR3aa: ASSVVGVGTQY
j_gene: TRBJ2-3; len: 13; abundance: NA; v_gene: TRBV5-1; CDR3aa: ASSFGTAGTDTQY
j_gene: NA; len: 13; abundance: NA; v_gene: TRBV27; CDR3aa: ASSLRRRGLGEQY
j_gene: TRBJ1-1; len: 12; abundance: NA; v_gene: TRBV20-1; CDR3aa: SARGPSSNTEAF
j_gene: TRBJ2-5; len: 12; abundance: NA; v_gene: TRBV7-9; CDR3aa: ASSFGNQVETQY
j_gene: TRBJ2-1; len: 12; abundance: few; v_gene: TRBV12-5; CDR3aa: ASGLEGGGLGQF
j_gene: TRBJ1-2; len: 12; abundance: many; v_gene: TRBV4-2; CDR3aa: ASSQIDRVYGYT
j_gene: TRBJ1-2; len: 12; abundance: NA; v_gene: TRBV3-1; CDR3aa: ASSQKGRDYGYT
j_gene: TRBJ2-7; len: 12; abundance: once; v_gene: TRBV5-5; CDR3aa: ATTRTVSSYEQY
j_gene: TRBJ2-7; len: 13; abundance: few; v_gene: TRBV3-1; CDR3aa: ASSQGGRASYEQY
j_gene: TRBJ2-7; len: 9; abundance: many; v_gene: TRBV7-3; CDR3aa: AAPQTYEQY
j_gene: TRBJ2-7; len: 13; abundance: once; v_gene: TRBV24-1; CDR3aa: ATSDLKRGYNEQY
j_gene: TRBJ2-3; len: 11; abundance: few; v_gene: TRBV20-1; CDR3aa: SASSREGGYAY
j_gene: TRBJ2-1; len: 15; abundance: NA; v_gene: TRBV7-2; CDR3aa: ASSLERPRDRGHEQF
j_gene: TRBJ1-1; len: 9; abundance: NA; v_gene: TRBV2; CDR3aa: ASSVGAEAF